The 22 T cell receptor beta chains below come from one sample, sequenced in a study of graft-versus-host responses after intestinal transplantation. These receptors have no known antigen. Produced via immunoSEQ multiplex PCR; TCRdb's table is partial and in-frame only. The sample carries 90,000 to 120,000 clones, 80% to 90% recorded once. The sequenced sample was unstimulated CD4+ T cells sorted from spleen or lymph node cells, obtained before transplant. The receptors stem from a human donor who was the organ donor for an intestinal transplant.

The rearrangement joins TRBV5-4 to TRBJ1-3; D gene uncertain. This CDR3 region has 13 residues. Deletions cut 7 bases from V and 2 bases from J, with 10 bases between. The V gene's germline CDR1 is SGHNT and CDR2 YYREEE (reference sequence). The CDR3 sequence: CASGPVPGNTIYF. The CDR3 DNA reads TGTGCCAGCGGCCCGGTCCCTGGAAACACCATATATTTT.

The chain has TRBV5-6 and TRBJ2-4; unclear D gene. The CDR3 has 12 residues. Germline V gene lookup returns CDR1 SGHDT and CDR2 YYEEEE. The V end was cut by 1 base, the J end by 6 bases, with 5 bases between. The CDR3 is CASSLFGNIQYF. CDR3 in DNA: TGTGCCAGCAGCTTGTTCGGAAACATTCAGTACTTC.

The V and J genes are TRBV2 and TRBJ2-1; D may be TRBD1 (6 bases). The CDR3 is 12 amino acids. Germline V gene sequence: CDR1 SNHLY, CDR2 FYNNEI. The ends were cut back, 3 bases at V and 11 bases at J, with 11 bases in the middle. For the CDR3, the DNA is TGTGCCAGCAGTGACAGGGGTGGTAAGCAGTTCTTC. As protein: CASSDRGGKQFF.

The chain recombines TRBV18 with TRBJ2-7; 8 bases are a match to TRBD1. The CDR3 has 17 residues. The V gene's germline CDR1 is KGHSH and CDR2 LQKENI. V shed 4 bases, J shed 5 bases, and the junction held 16 bases outside the gene matches. The CDR3 DNA reads TGTGCCAGCTCACTTTACAAGGCGGACAGGGCGTTTCACGAGCAGTACTTC. It is translated as CASSLYKADRAFHEQYF.

V is TRBV28 and J is TRBJ1-4; D may be TRBD1 (6 bases). Germline CDR1 reads MDHEN; CDR2 reads SYDVKM. Trimming took 1 base from V and 8 from J, leaving 11 bases between them. This CDR3 is built from 14 residues. Here the CDR3 DNA reads TGTGCCAGCAGTTTATTACAGAGGGGGGAAAAACTGTTTTTT. Translating gives CASSLLQRGEKLFF.

V gene TRBV10-1 combines with J gene TRBJ2-1, with 10 bases aligning to TRBD2. Per the germline V gene, CDR1 is WNHNN and CDR2 is SYGVQD (reference sequence). V shed 4 bases and J 7 bases; nucleotides not matched to a gene: 7. This CDR3 region has 15 residues. The CDR3, as DNA: TGCGCCAGCAGTGGGTCTAGCGGGAGTATGAATGAGCAGTTCTTC. This gives the protein CASSGSSGSMNEQFF.

This clone was counted a single time. The V call is TRBV4-1, the J call TRBJ2-1, with 9 nucleotides matching TRBD2. With V trimmed by 0 bases and J by 4 bases, 7 bases remained unmatched. Germline lookup yields CDR1 MGHRA and CDR2 YSYEKL. The CDR3 runs to 17 residues. The CDR3 region has the DNA TGCGCCAGCAGCCAAGATATAACTAGCGGGCAATACAATGAGCAGTTCTTC. This gives the protein CASSQDITSGQYNEQFF.

The chain carries TRBV19 and TRBJ2-5; 12 bases are a match to TRBD2. Unmatched junction bases numbered 5, after V lost 7 bases and J lost 5 bases. The germline gives CDR1 LNHDA, CDR2 SQIVND (reference sequence). The CDR3 spans 14 residues. Here the CDR3 DNA reads TGTGCCAGTAAGACTAGCGGGAGTGTTGAGACCCAGTACTTC. The encoded protein is CASKTSGSVETQYF.

The V and J genes are TRBV27 and TRBJ1-6, with 9 bases lining up with TRBD1. CDR1 and CDR2 from the germline V gene are MNHEY and SMNVEV (reference sequence). V gave up 2 bases and J gave up 10 bases; unmatched junction bases: 12. This CDR3 is built from 17 residues. For the CDR3, the DNA is TGTGCCAGCAGTTTAAAACCCACAGGGGGCGGAAGATCACCCCTCCACTTT. This codes for CASSLKPTGGGRSPLHF.

In DNA form, the CDR3 reads TGCGCCAGCAGCTTGGGGGTCTCAGATACGCAGTATTTT. Translated: CASSLGVSDTQYF. The chain uses TRBV5-1 and TRBJ2-3, with D hard to call. CDR1 and CDR2 from the germline V gene are SGHRS and YFSETQ. The CDR3 spans 13 residues. V was trimmed by 0 bases and J by 4 bases, leaving 6 bases between them.

This clone was picked up a small number of times. The chain joins TRBV15 to TRBJ2-7; D uncertain. Germline CDR1 is LNHNV and CDR2 is YYDKDF (reference sequence). The CDR3 has 13 amino acids. V lost 8 bases to trimming and J lost 2 bases, with 13 bases between them. The CDR3 coding sequence is TGTGCCACCCGAAGCTCACCGACCTACGAGCAGTACTTC. This translates into CATRSSPTYEQYF.

This clone was recorded once. CDR3 in amino acids: CASSSPLGGTETQYF. The CDR3 coding sequence is TGTGCCAGCAGCTCCCCTTTAGGGGGCACAGAGACCCAGTACTTC. The chain has TRBV5-4 and TRBJ2-5; 7 nucleotides agree with TRBD1. The length of the CDR3 is 15 residues. CDR1 and CDR2 (germline): SGHNT, YYREEE (reference sequence). V shed 3 bases and J 4 bases; nucleotides not matched to a gene: 9.

The chain combines TRBV27 with TRBJ2-5; TRBD2 matches 11 bases. The end of the DNA aligns better with TRBJ2-7, so the J call may be wrong. Looked up from germline, CDR1 is MNHEY and CDR2 is SMNVEV (reference sequence). CDR3 size: 17 residues. The CDR3 nucleotides are TGTGCCAGCAGTTTATCGTTAGCGGGAGGGCCGATCTACGAGCAGTACTTC. Protein: CASSLSLAGGPIYEQYF.

V gene TRBV5-5 combines with J gene TRBJ1-2; no firm D call. The germline V gene has CDR1 SGHKS and CDR2 YYEKEE (reference sequence). This CDR3 is built from 14 residues. V was clipped by 4 bases and J by 6 bases, with 16 bases between them. The CDR3 nucleotides read TGTGCCAGCAGCCAGCGGCCAGGTTGGGATGGCTACACCTTC. Protein sequence: CASSQRPGWDGYTF. The variable domain in full, completed from reference TRBV5-5 and TRBJ1-2, reads DAGVTQSPTHLIKTRGQQVTLRCSPISGHKSVSWYQQVLGQGPQFIFQYYEKEERGRGNFPDRFSARQFPNYSSELNVNALLLGDSALYLCASSQRPGWDGYTFGSGTRLTVV.

The rearrangement uses TRBV2 and TRBJ1-6, with TRBD1 identical over 8 bases. The V segment lost 7 bases and the J segment 9 bases; nucleotides outside the gene matches: 14. This CDR3 has 16 amino acids. Germline V gene data show CDR1 as SNHLY and CDR2 as FYNNEI. The CDR3 DNA follows: TGTGCCAGCATTACCGGACAGGGAGCAAGGATTTCACCCCTCCACTTT. This translates into CASITGQGARISPLHF.

V is TRBV5-1 and J is TRBJ2-5; D call uncertain. CDR1 and CDR2 (germline): SGHRS, YFSETQ. The length of the CDR3 is 14 residues. V lost 4 bases, J lost 3 bases, and 13 bases lay in between. CDR3 region: CASSPGPFEETQYF. For the CDR3, the DNA is TGCGCCAGCAGCCCAGGACCGTTCGAAGAGACCCAGTACTTC. Combining the CDR3 with reference TRBV5-1 and TRBJ2-5 gives the whole variable domain KAGVTQTPRYLIKTRGQQVTLSCSPISGHRSVSWYQQTPGQGLQFLFEYFSETQRNKGNFPGRFSGRQFSNSRSEMNVSTLELGDSALYLCASSPGPFEETQYFGPGTRLLVL.

The chain recombines TRBV5-1 with TRBJ2-5, with 11 bases identical to TRBD2. Trimming cost V 4 bases and J 5 bases; bases outside gene matches: 10. The germline V gene encodes CDR1 SGHRS and CDR2 YFSETQ. CDR3 length equals 16 residues. The DNA of the CDR3 is TGCGCCAGCAGCATTACGACTAGCGGGGACGGGGAGACCCAGTACTTC. It is translated as CASSITTSGDGETQYF.

The chain combines TRBV6-5 with TRBJ2-3; 13 bases align to TRBD2. The V segment lost 2 bases and the J segment 4 bases; nucleotides outside the gene matches: 3. This CDR3 has 16 residues. Germline CDR1 reads MNHEY; CDR2 reads SVGAGI. CDR3 sequence reads: CASSYEGTSGADTQYF. The CDR3 DNA follows: TGTGCCAGCAGTTACGAAGGGACTAGCGGGGCAGATACGCAGTATTTT.

This rearrangement joins TRBV5-1 to TRBJ2-3; 11 bases agree with TRBD2. The CDR3 sequence is 18 residues long. The V and J ends lost 1 base and 5 bases, in that order; junction bases with no gene match: 12. The germline CDR1 and CDR2 sequences are SGHRS and YFSETQ. DNA for the CDR3: TGCGCCAGCAGCTTGTTTCCTAGCGGGGGGCCAGGGGTAGATACGCAGTATTTT. Its translation is CASSLFPSGGPGVDTQYF.

V is TRBV27 and J is TRBJ2-1; 7 bases align to TRBD1. Unmatched junction bases numbered 8, after V lost 5 bases and J lost 4 bases. There are 15 residues in the CDR3. The germline gives CDR1 MNHEY, CDR2 SMNVEV (reference sequence). The CDR3 region has the DNA TGTGCCAGCAGTCGAACGACAGGGTCATACAATGAGCAGTTCTTC. Residues: CASSRTTGSYNEQFF.

The sample holds one count of this clone. Other DNA sequences in this specimen translate into the identical CDR3. The gene calls are TRBV2 and TRBJ1-5; the D gene is possibly TRBD1 (5 bases). The V gene's germline CDR1 is SNHLY and CDR2 FYNNEI. The germline V and J ends were trimmed by 4 bases and 2 bases, with 9 bases remaining between them. The CDR3 contains 14 residues. CDR3 in amino acids: CASSGRGGNQPQHF. The CDR3 DNA is TGTGCCAGCAGTGGGAGGGGAGGCAATCAGCCCCAGCATTTT.

The V call is TRBV15, the J call TRBJ1-2; perhaps TRBD1 as D (6 bases). This CDR3 is 12 amino acids long. V was clipped by 5 bases and J by 8 bases, with 12 bases between them. Germline loops: CDR1 LNHNV, CDR2 YYDKDF (reference sequence). The CDR3 sequence is CATSVTGTGYTF. The CDR3 nucleotides read TGTGCCACCAGCGTTACAGGGACCGGCTACACCTTC. Full variable domain (remainder filled in from reference TRBV15 and TRBJ1-2): DAMVIQNPRYQVTQFGKPVTLSCSQTLNHNVMYWYQQKSSQAPKLLFHYYDKDFNNEADTPDNFQSRRPNTSFCFLDIRSPGLGDTAMYLCATSVTGTGYTFGSGTRLTVV.